This TCR beta chain appears in the sequencing data of a study of blood T cell repertoires in COVID-19. Under the authors' procedure: Amplification of reference gene primers was used by the study to estimate nucleated cell counts. Using immunoSEQ multiplex PCR, the repertoire was profiled, and TCRdb retains in-frame clones only, with some absent. The DNA gave D and trimming, while V, J and clone size come from that table. The repertoire includes around 69,000 clones, roughly 87% of them detected once, and about 4.9% sits in the top ten. The CDR3 sequence is 17 residues long. Germline V gives CDR1 SQVTM, CDR2 ANQGSEA. V was clipped by 6 bases and J by 0 bases; unmatched bases: 9.

This clonotype was sampled from a woman between 50 and 59 years old with active COVID-19. The V call is TRBV29-1, the J call TRBJ2-1; 12 bases are a match to TRBD1. Source material: peripheral blood. CDR3 loop: CSVVGQGARSSYNEQFF. The CDR3 DNA follows: TGCAGCGTCGTGGGACAGGGGGCAAGGAGCTCCTACAATGAGCAGTTCTTC.